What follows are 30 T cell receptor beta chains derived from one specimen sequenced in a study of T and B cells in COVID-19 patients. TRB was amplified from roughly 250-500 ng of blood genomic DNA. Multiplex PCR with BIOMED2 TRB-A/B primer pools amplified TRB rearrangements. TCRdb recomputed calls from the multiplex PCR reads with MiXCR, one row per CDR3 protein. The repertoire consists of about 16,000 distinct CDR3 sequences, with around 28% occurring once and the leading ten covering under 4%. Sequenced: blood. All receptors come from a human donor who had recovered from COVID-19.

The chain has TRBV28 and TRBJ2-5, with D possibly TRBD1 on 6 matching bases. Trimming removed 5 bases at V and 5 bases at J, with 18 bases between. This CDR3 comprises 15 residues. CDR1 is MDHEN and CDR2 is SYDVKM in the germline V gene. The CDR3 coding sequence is TGTGCCAGCAGTACCGACGCAGGGGCCAGGGAGACCCAGTACTTC. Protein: CASSTDAGARETQYF.

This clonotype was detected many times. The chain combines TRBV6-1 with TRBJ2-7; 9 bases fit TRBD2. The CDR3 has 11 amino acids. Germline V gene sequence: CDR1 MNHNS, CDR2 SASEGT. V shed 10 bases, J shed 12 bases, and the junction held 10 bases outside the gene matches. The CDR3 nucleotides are TGTGCCACCTCCCCTCGACTAGCGGTGTACTTC. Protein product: CATSPRLAVYF.

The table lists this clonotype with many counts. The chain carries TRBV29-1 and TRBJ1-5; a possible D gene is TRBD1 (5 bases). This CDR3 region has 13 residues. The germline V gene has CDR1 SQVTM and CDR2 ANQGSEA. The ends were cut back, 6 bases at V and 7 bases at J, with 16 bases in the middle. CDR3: CSVGGGIGQPQHF. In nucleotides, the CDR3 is TGCAGCGTCGGGGGGGGGATCGGGCAGCCCCAGCATTTT.

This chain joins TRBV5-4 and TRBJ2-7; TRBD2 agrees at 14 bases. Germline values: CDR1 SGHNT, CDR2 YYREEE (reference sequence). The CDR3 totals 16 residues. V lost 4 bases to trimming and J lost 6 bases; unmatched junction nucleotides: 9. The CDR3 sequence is CASSLGTSGSLTEQYF. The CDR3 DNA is TGTGCCAGCAGCCTAGGGACTAGCGGGAGCCTAACCGAGCAGTACTTC. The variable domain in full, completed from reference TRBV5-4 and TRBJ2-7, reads ETGVTQSPTHLIKTRGQQVTLRCSSQSGHNTVSWYQQALGQGPQFIFQYYREEENGRGNFPPRFSGLQFPNYSSELNVNALELDDSALYLCASSLGTSGSLTEQYFGPGTRLTVT.

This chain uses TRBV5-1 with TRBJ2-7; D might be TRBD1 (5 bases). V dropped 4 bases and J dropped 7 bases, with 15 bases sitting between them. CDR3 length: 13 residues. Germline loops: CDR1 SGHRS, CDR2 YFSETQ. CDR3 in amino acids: CASSGAESREQYF. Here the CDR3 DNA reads TGCGCCAGCAGCGGGGCGGAAAGTAGGGAGCAGTACTTC. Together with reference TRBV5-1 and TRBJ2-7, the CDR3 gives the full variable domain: KAGVTQTPRYLIKTRGQQVTLSCSPISGHRSVSWYQQTPGQGLQFLFEYFSETQRNKGNFPGRFSGRQFSNSRSEMNVSTLELGDSALYLCASSGAESREQYFGPGTRLTVT.

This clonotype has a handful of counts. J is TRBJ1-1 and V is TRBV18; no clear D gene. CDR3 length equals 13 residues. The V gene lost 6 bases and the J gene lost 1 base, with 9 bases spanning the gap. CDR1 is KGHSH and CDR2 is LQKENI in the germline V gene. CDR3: CASSSDGNTEAFF. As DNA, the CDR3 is TGTGCCAGCTCCTCGGATGGGAACACTGAAGCTTTCTTT.

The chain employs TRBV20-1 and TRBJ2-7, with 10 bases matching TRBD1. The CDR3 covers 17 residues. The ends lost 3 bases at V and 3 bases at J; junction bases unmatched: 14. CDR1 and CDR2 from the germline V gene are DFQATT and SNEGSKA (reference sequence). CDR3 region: CSARGTGDLTRYYEQYF. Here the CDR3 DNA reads TGCAGTGCTAGGGGGACAGGGGATCTAACTCGGTACTACGAGCAGTACTTC.

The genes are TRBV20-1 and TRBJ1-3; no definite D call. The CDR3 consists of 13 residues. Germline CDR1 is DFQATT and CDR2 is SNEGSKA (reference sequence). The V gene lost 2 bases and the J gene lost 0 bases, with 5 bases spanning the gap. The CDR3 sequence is CSARIGSGNTIYF. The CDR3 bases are TGCAGTGCTAGAATTGGCTCTGGAAACACCATATATTTT.

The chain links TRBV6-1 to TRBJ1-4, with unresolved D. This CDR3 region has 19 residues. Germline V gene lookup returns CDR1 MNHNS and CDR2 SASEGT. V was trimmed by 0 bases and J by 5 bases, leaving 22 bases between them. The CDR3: CASSEAIEPHPVLNEKLFF. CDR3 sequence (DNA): TGTGCCAGCAGTGAAGCGATCGAGCCACACCCCGTCCTAAATGAAAAACTGTTTTTT.

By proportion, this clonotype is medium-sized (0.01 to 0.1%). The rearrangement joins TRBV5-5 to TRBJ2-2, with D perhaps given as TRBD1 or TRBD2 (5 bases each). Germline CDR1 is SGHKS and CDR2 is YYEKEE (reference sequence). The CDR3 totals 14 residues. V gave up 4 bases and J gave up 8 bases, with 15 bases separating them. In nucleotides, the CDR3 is TGTGCCAGCAGCCCGGAGAGGGGCGGGGGGGAGCTGTTTTTT. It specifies CASSPERGGGELFF.

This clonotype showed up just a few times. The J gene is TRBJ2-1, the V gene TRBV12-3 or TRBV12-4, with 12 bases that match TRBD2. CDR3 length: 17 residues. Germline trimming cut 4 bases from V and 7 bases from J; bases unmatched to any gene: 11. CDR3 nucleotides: TGTGCCAGCAGTTCGCCGGGACTAGCGGGTCCTTTGAATGAGCAGTTCTTC. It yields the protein CASSSPGLAGPLNEQFF.

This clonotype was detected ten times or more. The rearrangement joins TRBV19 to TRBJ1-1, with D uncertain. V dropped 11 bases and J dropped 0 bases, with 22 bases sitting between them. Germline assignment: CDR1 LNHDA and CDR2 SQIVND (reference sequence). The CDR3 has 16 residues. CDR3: CASGRGGMIMNTEAFF. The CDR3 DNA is TGTGCCTCTGGCCGGGGAGGTATGATCATGAACACTGAAGCTTTCTTT.

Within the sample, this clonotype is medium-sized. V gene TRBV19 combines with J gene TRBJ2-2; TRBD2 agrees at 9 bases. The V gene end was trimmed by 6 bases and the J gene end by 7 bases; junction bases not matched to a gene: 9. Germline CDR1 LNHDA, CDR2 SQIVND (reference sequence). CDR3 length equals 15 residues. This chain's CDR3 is CASSILAGLVGELFF. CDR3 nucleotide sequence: TGTGCCAGTAGCATTCTAGCGGGACTAGTCGGGGAGCTGTTTTTT.

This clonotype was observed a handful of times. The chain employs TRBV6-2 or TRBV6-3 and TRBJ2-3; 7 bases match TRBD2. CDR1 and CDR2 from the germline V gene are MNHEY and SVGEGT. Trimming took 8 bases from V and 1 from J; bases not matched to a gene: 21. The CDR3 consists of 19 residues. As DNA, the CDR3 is TGTGCCAGCTCCTCCGGGTGGCGGGGGTCCTCTACTGGCACAGATACGCAGTATTTT. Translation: CASSSGWRGSSTGTDTQYF.

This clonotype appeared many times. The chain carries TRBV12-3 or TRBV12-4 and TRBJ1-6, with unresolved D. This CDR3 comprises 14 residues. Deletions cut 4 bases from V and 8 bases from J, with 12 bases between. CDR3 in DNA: TGTGCCAGCAGTTCCAGATGGGGTGATTCACCCCTCCACTTT. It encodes CASSSRWGDSPLHF.

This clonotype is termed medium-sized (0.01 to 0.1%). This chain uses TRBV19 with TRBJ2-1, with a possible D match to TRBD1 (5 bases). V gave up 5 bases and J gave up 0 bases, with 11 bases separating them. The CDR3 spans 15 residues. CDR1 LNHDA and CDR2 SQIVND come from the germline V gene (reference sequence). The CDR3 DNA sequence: TGTGCCAGTAGTGGGGCTGAAGACTCCTACAATGAGCAGTTCTTC. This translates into CASSGAEDSYNEQFF.

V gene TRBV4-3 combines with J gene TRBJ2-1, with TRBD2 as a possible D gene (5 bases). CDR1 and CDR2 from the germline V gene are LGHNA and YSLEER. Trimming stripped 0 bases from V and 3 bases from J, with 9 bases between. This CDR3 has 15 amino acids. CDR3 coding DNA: TGCGCCAGCAGCCAAGAAGCTGGACTCTACAATGAGCAGTTCTTC. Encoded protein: CASSQEAGLYNEQFF.

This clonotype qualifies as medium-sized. The CDR3 here is CASIGTDQETQYF. The CDR3 DNA is TGTGCCAGCATCGGGACAGACCAAGAGACCCAGTACTTC. The J gene is TRBJ2-5, the V gene TRBV6-5, with 7 positions matching TRBD1. Per germline, CDR1 MNHEY and CDR2 SVGAGI. Trimming cost V 7 bases and J 0 bases; bases outside gene matches: 2. This CDR3 spans 13 amino acids.

CDR3: CASSSRDRVNEQYF. In DNA form, the CDR3 reads TGTGCCAGTAGTAGCCGGGACAGGGTAAACGAGCAGTACTTC. The V gene is TRBV19, the J gene TRBJ2-7; TRBD1 matches 9 bases. V lost 4 bases, J lost 5 bases, and 6 bases stayed unmatched. There are 14 residues in the CDR3. The germline CDR1 and CDR2 sequences are LNHDA and SQIVND (reference sequence).

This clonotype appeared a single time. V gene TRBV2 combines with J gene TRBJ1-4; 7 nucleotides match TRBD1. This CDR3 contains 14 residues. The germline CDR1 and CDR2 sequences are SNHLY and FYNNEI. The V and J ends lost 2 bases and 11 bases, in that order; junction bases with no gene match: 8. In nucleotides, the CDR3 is TGTGCCAGCAGTGAAACAGGGGCAGAGGGCAAACTGTTTTTT. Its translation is CASSETGAEGKLFF. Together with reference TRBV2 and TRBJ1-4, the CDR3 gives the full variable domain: EPEVTQTPSHQVTQMGQEVILRCVPISNHLYFYWYRQILGQKVEFLVSFYNNEISEKSEIFDDQFSVERPDGSNFTLKIRSTKLEDSAMYFCASSETGAEGKLFFGSGTQLSVL.

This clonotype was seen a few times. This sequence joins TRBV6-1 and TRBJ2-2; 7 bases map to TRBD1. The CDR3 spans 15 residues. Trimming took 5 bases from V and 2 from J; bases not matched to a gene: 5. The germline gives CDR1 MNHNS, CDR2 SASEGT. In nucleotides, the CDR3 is TGTGCCAGCAGTCCGCGACAGGGAAACACCGGGGAGCTGTTTTTT. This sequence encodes CASSPRQGNTGELFF.

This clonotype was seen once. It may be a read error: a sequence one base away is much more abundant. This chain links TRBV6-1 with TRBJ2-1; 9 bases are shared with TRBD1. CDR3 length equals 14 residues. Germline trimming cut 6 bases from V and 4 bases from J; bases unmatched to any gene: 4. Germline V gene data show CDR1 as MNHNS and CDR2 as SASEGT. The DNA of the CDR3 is TGTGCCAGCAGCGAGGGGACAGGGTACAATGAGCAGTTCTTC. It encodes CASSEGTGYNEQFF.

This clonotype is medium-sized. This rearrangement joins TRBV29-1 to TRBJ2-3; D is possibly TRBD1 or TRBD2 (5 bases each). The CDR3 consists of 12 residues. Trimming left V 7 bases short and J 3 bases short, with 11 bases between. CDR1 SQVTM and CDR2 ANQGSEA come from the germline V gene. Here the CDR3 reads CSAIRETDTQYF. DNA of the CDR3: TGCAGCGCTATCAGGGAGACAGATACGCAGTATTTT.

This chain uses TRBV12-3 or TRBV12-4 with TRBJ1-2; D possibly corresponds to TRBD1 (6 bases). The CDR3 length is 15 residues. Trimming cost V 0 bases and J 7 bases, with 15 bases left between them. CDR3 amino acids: CASSLAHPGVGGYTF. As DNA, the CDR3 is TGTGCCAGCAGTTTAGCGCATCCAGGGGTGGGTGGCTACACCTTC.

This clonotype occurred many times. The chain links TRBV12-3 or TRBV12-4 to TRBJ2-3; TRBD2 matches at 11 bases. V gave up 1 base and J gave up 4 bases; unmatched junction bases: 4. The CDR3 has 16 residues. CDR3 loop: CASSLVLAGGPDTQYF. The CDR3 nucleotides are TGTGCCAGCAGTTTAGTCCTAGCGGGAGGACCAGATACGCAGTATTTT.

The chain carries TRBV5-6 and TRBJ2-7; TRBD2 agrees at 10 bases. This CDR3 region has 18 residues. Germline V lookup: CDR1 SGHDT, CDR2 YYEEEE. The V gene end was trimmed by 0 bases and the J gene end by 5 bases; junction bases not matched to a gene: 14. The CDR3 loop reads CASSLAKREGRRANEQYF. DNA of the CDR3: TGTGCCAGCAGCTTGGCCAAGCGGGAGGGCCGCAGGGCCAACGAGCAGTACTTC.

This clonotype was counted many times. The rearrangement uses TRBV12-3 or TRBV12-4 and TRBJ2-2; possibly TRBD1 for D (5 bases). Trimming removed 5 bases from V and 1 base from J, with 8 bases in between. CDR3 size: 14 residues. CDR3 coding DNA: TGTGCCAGCAGTCAAACAGGGAACACCGGGGAGCTGTTTTTT. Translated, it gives CASSQTGNTGELFF.

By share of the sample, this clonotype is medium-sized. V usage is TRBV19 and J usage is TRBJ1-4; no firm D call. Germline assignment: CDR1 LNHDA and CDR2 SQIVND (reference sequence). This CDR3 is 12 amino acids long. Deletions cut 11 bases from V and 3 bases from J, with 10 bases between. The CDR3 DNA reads TGTGCCTCCCGGCCCCCTAATGAAAAACTGTTTTTT. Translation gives CASRPPNEKLFF. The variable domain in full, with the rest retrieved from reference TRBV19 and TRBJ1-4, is DGGITQSPKYLFRKEGQNVTLSCEQNLNHDAMYWYRQDPGQGLRLIYYSQIVNDFQKGDIAEGYSVSREKKESFPLTVTSAQKNPTAFYLCASRPPNEKLFFGSGTQLSVL.

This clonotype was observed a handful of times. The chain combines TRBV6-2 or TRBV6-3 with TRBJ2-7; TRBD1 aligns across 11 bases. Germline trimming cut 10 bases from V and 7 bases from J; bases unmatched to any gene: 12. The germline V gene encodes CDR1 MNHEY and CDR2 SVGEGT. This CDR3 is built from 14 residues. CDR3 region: CATDQDRGPQEQYF. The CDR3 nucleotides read TGTGCCACCGACCAGGACAGGGGGCCTCAAGAGCAGTACTTC.

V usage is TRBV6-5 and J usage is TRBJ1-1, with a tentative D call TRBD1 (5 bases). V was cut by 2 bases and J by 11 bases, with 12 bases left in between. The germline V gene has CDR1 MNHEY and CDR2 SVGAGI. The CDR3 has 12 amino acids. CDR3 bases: TGTGCCAGCAGTTACGTTGGAGGGGCGGCTTTCTTT. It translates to CASSYVGGAAFF.